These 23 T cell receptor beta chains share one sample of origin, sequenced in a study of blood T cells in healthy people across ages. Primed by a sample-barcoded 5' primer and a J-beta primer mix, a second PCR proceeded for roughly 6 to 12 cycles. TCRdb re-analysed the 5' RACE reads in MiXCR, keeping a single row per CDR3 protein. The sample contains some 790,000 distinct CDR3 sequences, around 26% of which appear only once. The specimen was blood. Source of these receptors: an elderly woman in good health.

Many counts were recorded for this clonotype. CDR3 sequence: CAWSVIPGQGNSPLHF. The DNA of the CDR3 is TGTGCCTGGAGTGTCATCCCGGGACAGGGCAATTCACCCCTCCACTTT. V usage is TRBV30 and J usage is TRBJ1-6; the match to TRBD1 covers 9 bases. The CDR3 consists of 16 residues. With V trimmed by 0 bases and J by 7 bases, 7 bases remained unmatched. Germline CDR1 GTSNPN, CDR2 SVGIG (reference sequence).

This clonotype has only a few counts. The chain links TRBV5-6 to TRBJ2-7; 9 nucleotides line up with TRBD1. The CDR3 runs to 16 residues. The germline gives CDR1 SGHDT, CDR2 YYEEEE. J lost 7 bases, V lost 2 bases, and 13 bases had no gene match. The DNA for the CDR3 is TGTGCCAGCAGCTTTGGGTCGGGACAGGGCTACAATGAGCAGTACTTC. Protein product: CASSFGSGQGYNEQYF.

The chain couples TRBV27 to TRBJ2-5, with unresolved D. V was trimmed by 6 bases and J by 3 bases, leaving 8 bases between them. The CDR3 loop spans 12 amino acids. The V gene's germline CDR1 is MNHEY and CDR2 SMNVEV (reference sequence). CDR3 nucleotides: TGTGCCAGCAGGGACCCCGAAGAGACCCAGTACTTC. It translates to CASRDPEETQYF.

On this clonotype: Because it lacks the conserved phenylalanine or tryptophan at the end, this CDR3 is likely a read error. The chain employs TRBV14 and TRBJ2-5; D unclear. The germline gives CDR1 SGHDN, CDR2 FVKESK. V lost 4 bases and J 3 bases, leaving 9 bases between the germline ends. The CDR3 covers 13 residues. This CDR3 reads CASSPYREETQYL. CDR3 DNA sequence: TGTGCCAGCAGCCCCTACCGGGAAGAGACCCAGTACCTC.

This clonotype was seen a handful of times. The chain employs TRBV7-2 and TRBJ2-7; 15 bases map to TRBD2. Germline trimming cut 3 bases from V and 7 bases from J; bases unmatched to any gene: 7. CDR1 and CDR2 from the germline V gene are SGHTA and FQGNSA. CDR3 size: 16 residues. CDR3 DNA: TGTGCCAGCAGCTTTGGACTAGCGGGGGGGCCATATGAGCAGTACTTC. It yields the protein CASSFGLAGGPYEQYF.

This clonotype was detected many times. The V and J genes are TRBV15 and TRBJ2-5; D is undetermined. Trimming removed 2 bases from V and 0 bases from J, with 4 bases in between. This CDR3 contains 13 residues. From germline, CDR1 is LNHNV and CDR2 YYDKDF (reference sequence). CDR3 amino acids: CATSRQDQETQYF. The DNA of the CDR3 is TGTGCCACCAGCAGACAAGACCAAGAGACCCAGTACTTC. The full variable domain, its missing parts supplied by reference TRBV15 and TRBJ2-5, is DAMVIQNPRYQVTQFGKPVTLSCSQTLNHNVMYWYQQKSSQAPKLLFHYYDKDFNNEADTPDNFQSRRPNTSFCFLDIRSPGLGDTAMYLCATSRQDQETQYFGPGTRLLVL.

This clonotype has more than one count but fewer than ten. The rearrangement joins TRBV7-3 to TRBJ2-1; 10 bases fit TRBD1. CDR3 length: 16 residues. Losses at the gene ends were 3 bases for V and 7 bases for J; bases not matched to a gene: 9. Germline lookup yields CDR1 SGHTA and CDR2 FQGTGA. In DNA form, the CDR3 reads TGTGCCAGCAGCTTCAACCCGGGACAGGGGTCGAATGAGCAGTTCTTC. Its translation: CASSFNPGQGSNEQFF.

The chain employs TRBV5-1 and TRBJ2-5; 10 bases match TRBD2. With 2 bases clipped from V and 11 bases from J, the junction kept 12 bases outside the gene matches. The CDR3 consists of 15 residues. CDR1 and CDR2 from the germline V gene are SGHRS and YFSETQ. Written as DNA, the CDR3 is TGCGCCAGCAGCTTATCTAGCGGGGGCTCGAATGAGCAGTACTTC. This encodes CASSLSSGGSNEQYF.

The CDR3 bases are TGCGCCAGCAGCCAAGATATCGGCATTGGCTACACCTTC. It codes for CASSQDIGIGYTF. The chain links TRBV4-3 to TRBJ1-2; no clear D. The CDR3 is made up of 13 amino acids. Trimming took off 0 bases at V and 7 bases at J, with 9 bases between the two ends. Germline lookup yields CDR1 LGHNA and CDR2 YSLEER.

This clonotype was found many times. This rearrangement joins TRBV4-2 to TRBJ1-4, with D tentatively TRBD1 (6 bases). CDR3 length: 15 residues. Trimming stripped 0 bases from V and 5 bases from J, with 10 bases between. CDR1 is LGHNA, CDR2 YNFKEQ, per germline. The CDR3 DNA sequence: TGTGCCAGCAGCCAAGATTTACAGGGAAATGAAAAACTGTTTTTT. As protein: CASSQDLQGNEKLFF.

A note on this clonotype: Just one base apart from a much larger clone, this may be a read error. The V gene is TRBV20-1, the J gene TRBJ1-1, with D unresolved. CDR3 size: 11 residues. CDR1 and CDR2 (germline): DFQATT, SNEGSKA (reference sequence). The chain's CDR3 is CRAGQNTEAFF. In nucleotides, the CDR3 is TGCAGGGCTGGTCAGAACACTGAAGCTTTCTTT.

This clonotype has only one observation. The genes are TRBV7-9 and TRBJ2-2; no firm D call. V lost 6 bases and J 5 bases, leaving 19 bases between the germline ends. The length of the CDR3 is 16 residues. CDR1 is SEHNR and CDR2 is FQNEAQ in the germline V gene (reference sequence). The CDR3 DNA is TGTGCCAGCAGATATCCGAGACAATCTAGAACCGGGGAGCTGTTTTTT. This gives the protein CASRYPRQSRTGELFF.

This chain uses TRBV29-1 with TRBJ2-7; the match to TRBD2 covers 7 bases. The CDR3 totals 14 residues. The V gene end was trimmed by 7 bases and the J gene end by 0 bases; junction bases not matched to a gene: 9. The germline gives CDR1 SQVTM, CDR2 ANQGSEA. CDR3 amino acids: CSAASGTYSYEQYF. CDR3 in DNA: TGCAGCGCCGCTAGCGGAACCTACTCCTACGAGCAGTACTTC.

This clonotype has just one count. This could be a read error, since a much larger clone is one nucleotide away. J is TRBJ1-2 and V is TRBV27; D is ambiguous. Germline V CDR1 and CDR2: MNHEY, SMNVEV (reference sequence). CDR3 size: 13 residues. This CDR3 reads CASSLEGFYGCTF. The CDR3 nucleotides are TGTGCCAGCAGTTTAGAGGGATTCTATGGCTGCACCTTC.

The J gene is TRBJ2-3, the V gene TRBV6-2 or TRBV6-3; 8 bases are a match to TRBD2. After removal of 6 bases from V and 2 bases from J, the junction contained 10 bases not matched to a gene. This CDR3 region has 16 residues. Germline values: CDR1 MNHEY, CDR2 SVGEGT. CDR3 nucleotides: TGTGCCAGCAGCGGGGGACGAGCGGGGGACACAGATACGCAGTATTTT. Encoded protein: CASSGGRAGDTDTQYF.

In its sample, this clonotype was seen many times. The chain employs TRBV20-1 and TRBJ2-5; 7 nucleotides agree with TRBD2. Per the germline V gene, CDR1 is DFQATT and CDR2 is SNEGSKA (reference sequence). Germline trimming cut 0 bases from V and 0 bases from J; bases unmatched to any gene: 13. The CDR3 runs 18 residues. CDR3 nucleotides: TGCAGTGCTAGAGATCTGAGGTCTGGGGGGGGGTACCAAGAGACCCAGTACTTC. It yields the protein CSARDLRSGGGYQETQYF.

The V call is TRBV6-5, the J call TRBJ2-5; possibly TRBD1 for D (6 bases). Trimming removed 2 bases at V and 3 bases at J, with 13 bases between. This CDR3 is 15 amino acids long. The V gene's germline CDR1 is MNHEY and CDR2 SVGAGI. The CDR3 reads CASSYGGGPEETQYF. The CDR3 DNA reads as TGTGCCAGCAGTTACGGTGGGGGCCCGGAAGAGACCCAGTACTTC.

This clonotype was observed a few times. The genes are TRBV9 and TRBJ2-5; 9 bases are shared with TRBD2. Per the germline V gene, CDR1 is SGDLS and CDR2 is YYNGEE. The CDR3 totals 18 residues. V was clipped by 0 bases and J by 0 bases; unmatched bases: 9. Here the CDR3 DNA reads TGTGCCAGCAGCGTAGCTGTCTGGGCGGGGGGGGACCAAGAGACCCAGTACTTC. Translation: CASSVAVWAGGDQETQYF.

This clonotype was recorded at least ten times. The CDR3 spells CSAFSLATSSYNEQFF. In DNA form, the CDR3 reads TGCAGTGCTTTTTCACTAGCGACCAGCTCCTACAATGAGCAGTTCTTC. V usage is TRBV20-1 and J usage is TRBJ2-1, with 7 positions matching TRBD2. Germline CDR1 reads DFQATT; CDR2 reads SNEGSKA (reference sequence). V gave up 5 bases and J gave up 0 bases; unmatched junction bases: 10. This CDR3 has 16 amino acids.

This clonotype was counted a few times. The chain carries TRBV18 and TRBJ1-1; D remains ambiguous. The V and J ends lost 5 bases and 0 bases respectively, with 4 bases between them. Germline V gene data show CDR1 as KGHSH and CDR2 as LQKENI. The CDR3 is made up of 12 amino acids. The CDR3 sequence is CASSDLNTEAFF. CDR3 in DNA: TGTGCCAGCTCAGATTTGAACACTGAAGCTTTCTTT.

CDR3 loop: CASNTGGTDNEKLFF. CDR3 bases: TGTGCCAGCAACACCGGGGGCACCGATAATGAAAAACTGTTTTTT. The genes are TRBV2 and TRBJ1-4, with a possible D match to TRBD1 (6 bases). V was shortened by 7 bases and J by 4 bases, with 16 bases between the two germline ends. CDR1 and CDR2 (germline): SNHLY, FYNNEI. The CDR3 length is 15 residues.

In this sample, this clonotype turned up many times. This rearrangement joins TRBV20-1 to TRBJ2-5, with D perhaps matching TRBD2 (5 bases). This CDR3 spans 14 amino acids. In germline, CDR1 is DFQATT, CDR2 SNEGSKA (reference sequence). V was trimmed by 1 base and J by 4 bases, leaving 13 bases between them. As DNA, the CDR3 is TGCAGTGCTAGAGTTCCGGACTCCACAGAGACCCAGTACTTC. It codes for CSARVPDSTETQYF.

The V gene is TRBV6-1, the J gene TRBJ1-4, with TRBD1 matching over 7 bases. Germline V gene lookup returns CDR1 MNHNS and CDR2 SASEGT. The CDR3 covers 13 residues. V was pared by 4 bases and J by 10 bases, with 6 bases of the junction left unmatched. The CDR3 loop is CASSGSGGGKLFF. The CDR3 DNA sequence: TGTGCCAGCAGTGGTTCAGGGGGTGGAAAACTGTTTTTT.